A single sample is the source of the 12 T cell receptor beta chains below, sequenced in a study of siplizumab effects on memory and regulatory T cells. Sequencing used immunoSEQ multiplex PCR; TCRdb keeps in-frame clones, though not all of them. Among some 40,000 clones listed, about 90% were seen once. Input material: naive CD4+ T cells sorted from blood. The receptors come from a human donor in good health.

This clone was found a few times. The V and J genes are TRBV10-1 and TRBJ2-2; D is possibly TRBD2 (5 bases). This CDR3 is built from 13 residues. V lost 6 bases to trimming and J lost 5 bases, with 10 bases between them. Germline assignment: CDR1 WNHNN and CDR2 SYGVQD (reference sequence). As DNA, the CDR3 is TGCGCCAGCAGCCTAGACTATACCGGGGAGCTGTTTTTT. This gives the protein CASSLDYTGELFF.

J is TRBJ2-3 and V is TRBV7-2, with D unresolved. Between the trimmed V and J ends, which lost 7 bases and 2 bases, there was a span of 16 bases. Germline V gene data show CDR1 as SGHTA and CDR2 as FQGNSA. CDR3 length: 15 amino acids. The CDR3 DNA reads TGTGCCAGCACTCCCGGGCTCGGATTCACAGATACGCAGTATTTT. Translation: CASTPGLGFTDTQYF.

This chain connects TRBV18 to TRBJ2-5; no reliable D call. The CDR3 is 13 residues long. Deletions cut 5 bases from V and 4 bases from J, with 11 bases between. The germline V gene encodes CDR1 KGHSH and CDR2 LQKENI. CDR3 nucleotides: TGTGCCAGCTCAGAGCAGCGTGGAGAGACCCAGTACTTC. This codes for CASSEQRGETQYF.

The chain combines TRBV14 with TRBJ2-5; TRBD2 matches 11 bases. Trimming took 4 bases from V and 1 from J; bases not matched to a gene: 5. The germline V gene has CDR1 SGHDN and CDR2 FVKESK. This CDR3 spans 16 amino acids. The CDR3 protein is CASSRLAGRGQETQYF. The CDR3 DNA reads as TGTGCCAGCAGCCGACTAGCGGGGCGGGGCCAAGAGACCCAGTACTTC.

This clone appeared a single time. The chain combines TRBV6-6 with TRBJ2-7; no firm D call. Trimming removed 8 bases from V and 4 bases from J, with 9 bases in between. Germline lookup yields CDR1 MNHNY and CDR2 SVGAGI (reference sequence). The CDR3 has 11 residues. CDR3 in DNA: TGTGCCAGCCATCAAGGGTACGAGCAGTACTTC. Translated: CASHQGYEQYF.

The gene calls are TRBV5-1 and TRBJ2-1, with D unclear. Per the germline V gene, CDR1 is SGHRS and CDR2 is YFSETQ. Trimming shortened V by 0 bases and J by 2 bases, and 12 bases separated the two germline ends. This CDR3 contains 16 residues. This chain's CDR3 is CASSLDRSIAYNEQFF. CDR3 sequence (DNA): TGCGCCAGCAGCTTGGATAGGAGTATTGCCTACAATGAGCAGTTCTTC.

This clone has only one observation. The V and J genes are TRBV29-1 and TRBJ1-4; tentative D call: TRBD1 (6 bases). The CDR3 is made up of 13 amino acids. V shed 7 bases and J shed 5 bases, with 14 bases lying between them. The germline V gene has CDR1 SQVTM and CDR2 ANQGSEA. In DNA form, the CDR3 reads TGCAGCGCTGCGACAGGCCCAAATGAAAAACTGTTTTTT. Its protein product is CSAATGPNEKLFF.

Here the CDR3 reads CASSLMGQAPNYGYTF. The CDR3, as DNA: TGTGCCAGCAGTTTGATGGGACAGGCCCCTAACTATGGCTACACCTTC. V and J are TRBV27 and TRBJ1-2; 8 nucleotides agree with TRBD1. The V segment lost 3 bases and the J segment 0 bases; nucleotides outside the gene matches: 6. Germline-derived CDR1 and CDR2 are MNHEY and SMNVEV (reference sequence). The CDR3 extends over 16 amino acids.

This sequence joins TRBV27 and TRBJ1-5, with TRBD1 matching over 9 bases. CDR3 size: 16 residues. Trimming cost V 5 bases and J 2 bases; bases outside gene matches: 7. The germline gives CDR1 MNHEY, CDR2 SMNVEV (reference sequence). The CDR3 DNA reads TGTGCCAGCAGTCTAATGGGACAGGGACGCAATCAGCCCCAGCATTTT. Its translation: CASSLMGQGRNQPQHF.

The chain employs TRBV6-1 and TRBJ2-7; 9 nucleotides line up with TRBD1. The CDR3 extends over 13 amino acids. V dropped 8 bases and J dropped 2; count of bases not matched to a gene: 4. In germline, CDR1 is MNHNS, CDR2 SASEGT. As DNA, the CDR3 is TGTGCCAGCGACGACAGGGGGACCTACGAGCAGTACTTC. This encodes CASDDRGTYEQYF.

V is TRBV5-5 and J is TRBJ1-2; TRBD1 is a possible D gene (5 bases). The CDR3 is 13 amino acids. Germline values: CDR1 SGHKS, CDR2 YYEKEE (reference sequence). Trimming stripped 4 bases from V and 8 bases from J, with 15 bases between. The DNA for the CDR3 is TGTGCCAGCAGCCAGGGTATGGGCCGGGGCTACACCTTC. The encoded protein is CASSQGMGRGYTF.

V gene TRBV7-2 combines with J gene TRBJ2-7; a weak D match, TRBD1 (5 bases). Germline CDR1 is SGHTA and CDR2 is FQGNSA. The CDR3 has 14 residues. Trimming took off 0 bases at V and 7 bases at J, with 13 bases between the two ends. The DNA of the CDR3 is TGTGCCAGCAGCTTAGCGACAGCCCTGGGGGAGCAGTACTTC. Amino acid sequence: CASSLATALGEQYF.